Presented here are 30 T cell receptor beta chains from one specimen sequenced in a study of T cell repertoires in cytomegalovirus infection. TCRdb reprocessed the reads via MiXCR and lists one record per CDR3 protein. Among 700,000 to 950,000 distinct CDR3 sequences, approximately 30% were seen once, and the ten largest hold around 12%. These receptors are not linked to any known antigen. The material was cultured CD8+ T cells from PBMCs, obtained from culture after CMV antigen stimulation. These receptors all stem from a human donor in good health (CMV status not recorded). Some clones in this sample may be carry-over from other donors' samples.

The sample holds a few counts of this clonotype. The chain is built from TRBV19 and TRBJ1-2; possibly TRBD1 for D (6 bases). CDR1 is LNHDA, CDR2 SQIVND, per germline (reference sequence). The CDR3 covers 14 residues. V was shortened by 5 bases and J by 4 bases, with 14 bases between the two germline ends. CDR3 region: CASSWGPGPYGYTF. DNA of the CDR3: TGTGCCAGTAGTTGGGGGCCCGGGCCCTATGGCTACACCTTC.

This clonotype has just a few counts. The chain joins TRBV5-4 to TRBJ2-1; unclear D gene. Per the germline V gene, CDR1 is SGHNT and CDR2 is YYREEE (reference sequence). The CDR3 loop spans 12 amino acids. With 3 bases removed from V and 10 bases from J, the gap between germline ends came to 11 bases. CDR3 in DNA: TGTGCCAGCAGCTCAGACGGATTGGAGCAGTTCTTC. It is translated as CASSSDGLEQFF.

This clonotype was seen a few times. The genes are TRBV7-8 and TRBJ1-6; D is unresolved. This CDR3 spans 13 amino acids. The germline CDR1 and CDR2 sequences are SGHVS and FQNEAQ. The germline V and J ends were trimmed by 1 base and 8 bases, with 6 bases remaining between them. This CDR3 reads CASSLDADSPLHF. For the CDR3, the DNA is TGTGCCAGCAGCTTAGACGCGGATTCACCCCTCCACTTT.

This chain joins TRBV29-1 and TRBJ1-2; TRBD1 aligns across 8 bases. This CDR3 comprises 14 residues. Trimming took 2 bases from V and 4 from J; bases not matched to a gene: 6. The germline V gene encodes CDR1 SQVTM and CDR2 ANQGSEA. This CDR3 is CSVEPTGVTYGYTF. Written as DNA, the CDR3 is TGCAGCGTTGAACCGACAGGGGTTACCTATGGCTACACCTTC.

In its sample, this clonotype was seen a few times. The chain is built from TRBV19 and TRBJ2-2, with a tentative D call TRBD2 (5 bases). Per the germline V gene, CDR1 is LNHDA and CDR2 is SQIVND (reference sequence). V was cut by 10 bases and J by 5 bases, with 14 bases left in between. The CDR3 spans 13 residues. The CDR3, as DNA: TGTGCCATAACAGCCCCGGGGACCGGGGAGCTGTTTTTT. Its protein is CAITAPGTGELFF.

This chain joins TRBV10-1 and TRBJ2-3; D ambiguous. Trimming took off 0 bases at V and 5 bases at J, with 12 bases between the two ends. Germline V gene data show CDR1 as WNHNN and CDR2 as SYGVQD (reference sequence). The CDR3 extends over 15 amino acids. CDR3 sequence reads: CASSESAGPRDTQYF. CDR3 nucleotides: TGCGCCAGCAGTGAGTCAGCAGGCCCACGAGATACGCAGTATTTT.

This clonotype was observed many times. The chain couples TRBV7-6 to TRBJ1-5; D is possibly TRBD1 (5 bases). Germline V CDR1 and CDR2: SGHVS, FNYEAQ. V was pared by 2 bases and J by 7 bases, with 12 bases between. The CDR3 sequence is 14 residues long. The CDR3 region is CASSLLDSEQPQHF. The CDR3 nucleotides are TGTGCCAGCAGCTTATTAGACAGCGAGCAGCCCCAGCATTTT.

This sequence joins TRBV7-8 and TRBJ1-1; tentative D call: TRBD1 (5 bases). The germline gives CDR1 SGHVS, CDR2 FQNEAQ. Between the trimmed V and J ends, which lost 11 bases and 0 bases, there was a span of 16 bases. The CDR3 extends over 14 amino acids. The CDR3 loop reads CAVGRGVLNTEAFF. CDR3 nucleotides: TGTGCCGTGGGGCGAGGGGTATTGAACACTGAAGCTTTCTTT.

V gene TRBV24-1 combines with J gene TRBJ2-2; no reliable D call. Germline V gene lookup returns CDR1 KGHDR and CDR2 SFDVKD. The CDR3 totals 17 residues. With 1 base removed from V and 5 bases from J, the gap between germline ends came to 16 bases. CDR3 in amino acids: CATSDFGSPTLTGELFF. The CDR3 DNA reads TGTGCCACCAGTGATTTTGGCAGTCCAACCCTAACCGGGGAGCTGTTTTTT.

The chain uses TRBV4-3 and TRBJ1-5, with 10 bases aligning to TRBD1. The germline V gene has CDR1 LGHNA and CDR2 YSLEER. V shed 4 bases, J shed 3 bases, and the junction held 3 bases outside the gene matches. The CDR3 runs to 15 residues. CDR3 amino acids: CASSRGTGDNQPQHF. CDR3 DNA sequence: TGCGCCAGCAGCCGGGGGACAGGGGACAATCAGCCCCAGCATTTT.

This clonotype was detected only a few times. J is TRBJ2-3 and V is TRBV2; possible D gene TRBD1, 7 bases. Germline CDR1 SNHLY, CDR2 FYNNEI. V lost 10 bases and J 0 bases, leaving 23 bases between the germline ends. The CDR3 spans 17 residues. CDR3 sequence reads: CAIPPRETGTSTDTQYF. DNA for the CDR3: TGTGCCATTCCCCCCCGCGAGACAGGGACTAGCACAGATACGCAGTATTTT. Together with reference TRBV2 and TRBJ2-3, the CDR3 gives the full variable domain: EPEVTQTPSHQVTQMGQEVILRCVPISNHLYFYWYRQILGQKVEFLVSFYNNEISEKSEIFDDQFSVERPDGSNFTLKIRSTKLEDSAMYFCAIPPRETGTSTDTQYFGPGTRLTVL.

This chain connects TRBV12-3 or TRBV12-4 to TRBJ1-5, with 8 positions matching TRBD1. The CDR3 is 16 amino acids. Trimming removed 6 bases from V and 7 bases from J; junction bases left unmatched: 14. CDR3 protein: CASRKQGVASGQPQHF. For the CDR3, the DNA is TGTGCCAGCAGAAAACAGGGGGTAGCGTCAGGCCAGCCCCAGCATTTT.

This clonotype was seen a handful of times. The chain uses TRBV6-1 and TRBJ2-1; D gene unclear. Germline loops: CDR1 MNHNS, CDR2 SASEGT. The CDR3 covers 15 residues. V was pared by 1 base and J by 8 bases, with 15 bases between. The CDR3 DNA reads as TGTGCCAGCAGTGAAGACCCGGGCTGGGTGGATGAGCAGTTCTTC. Its translation is CASSEDPGWVDEQFF.

The V call is TRBV7-8, the J call TRBJ2-7; tentative D call: TRBD2 (5 bases). Between the trimmed V and J ends, which lost 10 bases and 4 bases, there was a span of 23 bases. CDR3 size: 15 residues. In germline, CDR1 is SGHVS, CDR2 FQNEAQ. CDR3 coding DNA: TGTGCCAACAGACCAACCCCCGCGGACTTGTACGAGCAGTACTTC. Its translation: CANRPTPADLYEQYF.

There are a few counts of this clonotype. This chain joins TRBV12-3 or TRBV12-4 and TRBJ2-5, with 7 bases matching TRBD1. The CDR3 sequence is 15 residues long. The ends lost 5 bases at V and 4 bases at J; junction bases unmatched: 10. The CDR3 spells CASSSTGAAGETQYF. CDR3 coding DNA: TGTGCCAGCAGTAGCACAGGGGCCGCTGGAGAGACCCAGTACTTC.

A note on this clonotype: Sequence at one end of the junction differs from germline and may be a read error. The J gene is TRBJ1-5, the V gene TRBV7-2; possibly TRBD1 for D (5 bases). This CDR3 comprises 15 residues. The germline CDR1 and CDR2 sequences are SGHTA and FQGNSA. The DNA for the CDR3 is TGTGCCAGCAGCGTTACCGTTTTGGGGGACCAGCCCCAGCGTTTT. Protein product: CASSVTVLGDQPQRF. The full variable domain, in which reference TRBV7-2 and TRBJ1-5 provide the parts outside the CDR3, is GAGVSQSPSNKVTEKGKDVELRCDPISGHTALYWYRQSLGQGLEFLIYFQGNSAPDKSGLPSDRFSAERTGGSVSTLTIQRTQQEDSAVYLCASSVTVLGDQPQRFGDGTRLSIL.

This clonotype has only a few counts. This chain links TRBV3-1 with TRBJ1-1; D might be TRBD1 (5 bases). Trimming left V 0 bases short and J 0 bases short, with 11 bases between. The CDR3 consists of 16 residues. Germline V lookup: CDR1 LGHDT, CDR2 YNNKEL (reference sequence). The DNA for the CDR3 is TGTGCCAGCAGCCAAGAAAGGGACCGTATGAACACTGAAGCTTTCTTT. Its protein is CASSQERDRMNTEAFF.

The chain has TRBV29-1 and TRBJ1-5, with 7 bases fitting TRBD1. This CDR3 contains 16 residues. Germline V gene lookup returns CDR1 SQVTM and CDR2 ANQGSEA. The V and J ends lost 4 bases and 6 bases, in that order; junction bases with no gene match: 15. In nucleotides, the CDR3 is TGCAGCGTTGCACCAGGGCGGCCAGGGGGAAGTCAGCCCCAGCATTTT. Its protein product is CSVAPGRPGGSQPQHF.

This clonotype was seen once. At one end, the junction sequence differs from germline, possibly due to a read error. The rearrangement joins TRBV2 to TRBJ2-3; TRBD1 aligns across 7 bases. Germline CDR1 reads SNHLY; CDR2 reads FYNNEI. CDR3 size: 14 residues. DNA of the CDR3: TGTGCCAACAGTTACCGGGACAGTACAGATACGCAGTATTTT. Translation: CANSYRDSTDTQYF. The whole variable domain, filled in from reference TRBV2 and TRBJ2-3, reads EPEVTQTPSHQVTQMGQEVILRCVPISNHLYFYWYRQILGQKVEFLVSFYNNEISEKSEIFDDQFSVERPDGSNFTLKIRSTKLEDSAMYFCANSYRDSTDTQYFGPGTRLTVL.

As concerns this clonotype: The junction and the germline gene differ at one end; a read error may be behind it. The rearrangement links TRBV3-1 to TRBJ2-1; D unresolved. The CDR3 spans 14 residues. The germline V gene has CDR1 LGHDT and CDR2 YNNKEL (reference sequence). CDR3 in amino acids: CASSQLTSDNEQFF. CDR3 coding DNA: TGTGCCAGCAGCCAACTCACCTCCGACAATGAGCAGTTCTTC.

This clonotype was recorded a few times. This chain joins TRBV4-1 and TRBJ1-1; TRBD1 is a possible D gene (6 bases). The germline V and J ends were trimmed by 0 bases and 1 base, with 9 bases remaining between them. The CDR3 is 15 residues long. The germline V gene encodes CDR1 MGHRA and CDR2 YSYEKL. This CDR3 reads CASSQEAQGNTEAFF. DNA for the CDR3: TGCGCCAGCAGCCAAGAGGCACAGGGGAACACTGAAGCTTTCTTT.

This chain joins TRBV12-5 and TRBJ2-1; D is ambiguous. Looked up from germline, CDR1 is LGHNT and CDR2 is FRNRAP. This CDR3 comprises 15 residues. Trimming stripped 7 bases from V and 3 bases from J, with 16 bases between. The CDR3 protein is CASDYSLPRYNEQFF. CDR3 DNA: TGTGCTAGTGACTATAGTTTGCCCCGCTACAATGAGCAGTTCTTC.

The genes are TRBV6-9 and TRBJ2-3; the match to TRBD1 covers 8 bases. The CDR3 sequence is 15 residues long. The junction had 11 bases not matched to a gene; V was cut back by 4 bases and J by 8 bases. Per germline, CDR1 MNHGY and CDR2 SVAAGI. CDR3 sequence (DNA): TGTGCCAGCAGTTCCGGACAGGGTTCACCGCCTACGCAGTATTTT. Translating gives CASSSGQGSPPTQYF.

This clonotype was counted only a few times. The chain couples TRBV5-4 to TRBJ1-1; 10 bases are shared with TRBD1. Germline loops: CDR1 SGHNT, CDR2 YYREEE (reference sequence). This CDR3 region has 15 residues. V shed 3 bases and J 0 bases; nucleotides not matched to a gene: 2. CDR3 amino acids: CASSWDRGMNTEAFF. CDR3 DNA: TGTGCCAGCAGCTGGGACAGGGGCATGAACACTGAAGCTTTCTTT.

At least ten counts were recorded for this clonotype. CDR3 loop: CASRQSSGGPKETQYF. CDR3 bases: TGTGCCAGCAGACAATCATCCGGGGGTCCAAAAGAGACCCAGTACTTC. The rearrangement uses TRBV6-1 and TRBJ2-5, with D possibly matching TRBD2 (6 bases). The V gene's germline CDR1 is MNHNS and CDR2 SASEGT. The CDR3 runs 16 residues. V dropped 6 bases and J dropped 3 bases, with 20 bases sitting between them.

A few counts support this clonotype. This chain joins TRBV27 and TRBJ2-3, with D possibly matching TRBD2 (5 bases). Deletions cut 3 bases from V and 5 bases from J, with 12 bases between. The CDR3 has 14 residues. CDR1 MNHEY and CDR2 SMNVEV come from the germline V gene (reference sequence). The CDR3 DNA reads as TGTGCCAGCAGTTTTCGGGGTTTCAGAGATACGCAGTATTTT. Amino acids: CASSFRGFRDTQYF.

The chain has TRBV2 and TRBJ2-1; D is ambiguous. The CDR3 is made up of 14 amino acids. V was shortened by 9 bases and J by 7 bases, with 19 bases between the two germline ends. Looked up from germline, CDR1 is SNHLY and CDR2 is FYNNEI. The CDR3 reads CARDVGFLGNEQFF. As DNA, the CDR3 is TGTGCCAGGGACGTAGGGTTTTTAGGGAATGAGCAGTTCTTC. Together with reference TRBV2 and TRBJ2-1, the CDR3 gives the full variable domain: EPEVTQTPSHQVTQMGQEVILRCVPISNHLYFYWYRQILGQKVEFLVSFYNNEISEKSEIFDDQFSVERPDGSNFTLKIRSTKLEDSAMYFCARDVGFLGNEQFFGPGTRLTVL.

This clonotype was recorded many times. The rearrangement links TRBV6-6 to TRBJ1-3; a weak D match, TRBD1 (6 bases). This CDR3 has 14 residues. CDR1 is MNHNY, CDR2 SVGAGI, per germline (reference sequence). V was clipped by 6 bases and J by 10 bases, with 19 bases between them. DNA of the CDR3: TGTGCCAGCAGGCCAGGGGAACCCCAGAGGACCATATATTTT. Amino acid sequence: CASRPGEPQRTIYF.

CDR3 loop: CSVVDARVSYGYTF. The CDR3 bases are TGCAGCGTTGTCGACGCCAGGGTCTCCTATGGCTACACCTTC. The chain links TRBV29-1 to TRBJ1-2; TRBD1 is a possible D gene (5 bases). V lost 4 bases, J lost 4 bases, and 16 bases lay in between. The CDR3 contains 14 residues. CDR1 is SQVTM and CDR2 is ANQGSEA in the germline V gene.

The rearrangement uses TRBV28 and TRBJ1-5; D not resolved. There are 14 residues in the CDR3. Trimming stripped 3 bases from V and 6 bases from J, with 12 bases between. Looked up from germline, CDR1 is MDHEN and CDR2 is SYDVKM. The CDR3, as DNA: TGTGCCAGCAGTTTTTGGGGTAGCGTTCAGCCCCAGCATTTT. This sequence encodes CASSFWGSVQPQHF.